The TCR beta chain described here comes from a study of prognosis after radiotherapy for stage I lung cancer. Study in general: Considered medically inoperable were all of the patients with non-small cell lung cancer.

Regarding the study as a whole: Lower Shannon entropy values were found after stereotactic body radiation therapy in patients who developed distant metastases.

Two-round multiplex PCR, the amplification method, yielded TCR beta CDR3 from genomic DNA. For every TRBV and TRBJ gene, a specific primer was used in first-round PCR. TCRdb used MiXCR to reprocess the multiplex PCR reads, holding one entry per CDR3 protein. The sample lists more than 15,000 distinct CDR3 sequences, less than 45% occurring once. This clonotype was seen more than once but under ten times. The antigen remains unidentified. CDR3 length: 18 amino acids. Losses at the gene ends were 8 bases for V and 0 bases for J; bases not matched to a gene: 8. Germline CDR1 reads MNHNS; CDR2 reads SASEGT.

This TCR came from a donor aged 50 or older with non-small cell lung cancer. Material: PBMCs, obtained before or after stereotactic body radiation therapy (not recorded which). The chain joins TRBV6-1 to TRBJ2-1; the match to TRBD2 covers 15 bases. The DNA of the CDR3 is TGTGCCAGCGTTGGGGGACTAGCGGGAGGCCCCTCCTACAATGAGCAGTTCTTC. This codes for CASVGGLAGGPSYNEQFF.